One and the same sample provided the 9 T cell receptor beta chains below, sequenced in a study of cytomegalovirus exposure and HLA in healthy donors. Clones were read by immunoSEQ multiplex PCR, and TCRdb kept only the in-frame ones, dropping some. The table lists some 150,000 clones, roughly nine tenths of them singletons. Input material: PBMCs. The receptors were gathered from a woman aged 18-30 years in good health and CMV-seropositive.

This sequence joins TRBV27 and TRBJ2-7, with a tentative D call TRBD2 (7 bases). Germline V lookup: CDR1 MNHEY, CDR2 SMNVEV (reference sequence). This CDR3 spans 15 amino acids. Trimming left V 3 bases short and J 7 bases short, with 19 bases between. The CDR3 sequence is CASSFLGGAVQEQYF. The CDR3 nucleotides are TGTGCCAGCAGTTTCCTAGGGGGGGCAGTACAGGAGCAGTACTTC.

The chain recombines TRBV28 with TRBJ2-5; 7 bases fit TRBD1. The V segment lost 6 bases and the J segment 0 bases; nucleotides outside the gene matches: 7. Per the germline V gene, CDR1 is MDHEN and CDR2 is SYDVKM. CDR3 length: 15 amino acids. CDR3 sequence (DNA): TGTGCCAGCAGCAAGACAGGGTCGTACCAAGAGACCCAGTACTTC. This translates into CASSKTGSYQETQYF.

The genes are TRBV9 and TRBJ2-6; 7 nucleotides match TRBD2. Germline V gene data show CDR1 as SGDLS and CDR2 as YYNGEE. The CDR3 consists of 15 residues. With 3 bases clipped from V and 4 bases from J, the junction kept 4 bases outside the gene matches. CDR3 DNA: TGTGCCAGCAGCGAGACTAGCTTGGGGGCCAACGTCCTGACTTTC. Translation: CASSETSLGANVLTF.

This sequence joins TRBV4-2 and TRBJ2-1; D gene unclear. Germline CDR1 and CDR2: LGHNA and YNFKEQ. The CDR3 spans 16 residues. V was trimmed by 4 bases and J by 0 bases, leaving 13 bases between them. In nucleotides, the CDR3 is TGTGCCAGCAGCCCGAGACTTGCCGACTCCTACAATGAGCAGTTCTTC. Translated: CASSPRLADSYNEQFF.

The genes are TRBV7-2 and TRBJ2-5, with 8 bases matching TRBD2. The V gene end was trimmed by 4 bases and the J gene end by 4 bases; junction bases not matched to a gene: 14. The CDR3 spans 17 residues. The germline V gene encodes CDR1 SGHTA and CDR2 FQGNSA. The CDR3 is CASSSPPTSAVSETQYF. As DNA, the CDR3 is TGTGCCAGCAGCTCCCCACCGACTAGCGCGGTTTCAGAGACCCAGTACTTC. Full variable domain (outside the CDR3, taken from reference TRBV7-2 and TRBJ2-5): GAGVSQSPSNKVTEKGKDVELRCDPISGHTALYWYRQSLGQGLEFLIYFQGNSAPDKSGLPSDRFSAERTGGSVSTLTIQRTQQEDSAVYLCASSSPPTSAVSETQYFGPGTRLLVL.

The chain is built from TRBV7-2 and TRBJ2-5; 10 bases align to TRBD1. CDR3 length: 14 amino acids. V lost 5 bases to trimming and J lost 4 bases; unmatched junction nucleotides: 4. Germline V gene lookup returns CDR1 SGHTA and CDR2 FQGNSA. DNA of the CDR3: TGTGCCAGCAGCGCGACAGGGGGCGTAGAGACCCAGTACTTC. It specifies CASSATGGVETQYF.

The gene calls are TRBV11-2 and TRBJ2-1; 8 bases are a match to TRBD2. Germline V gene lookup returns CDR1 SGHAT and CDR2 FQNNGV. Trimming at V came to 3 bases and at J to 7 bases, leaving 2 bases not matched to a gene. The CDR3 is 13 amino acids. CDR3 in DNA: TGTGCCAGCAGCTTCCGGGAGGGGAATGAGCAGTTCTTC. This codes for CASSFREGNEQFF.

The genes are TRBV9 and TRBJ2-1; 13 bases are a match to TRBD2. The junction had 6 bases not matched to a gene; V was cut back by 4 bases and J by 5 bases. Germline CDR1 and CDR2: SGDLS and YYNGEE. The CDR3 covers 16 residues. CDR3 amino acids: CASSTSGRAIDNEQFF. DNA of the CDR3: TGTGCCAGCAGCACTAGCGGGAGGGCCATCGACAATGAGCAGTTCTTC. The variable domain in full, with the rest retrieved from reference TRBV9 and TRBJ2-1, is DSGVTQTPKHLITATGQRVTLRCSPRSGDLSVYWYQQSLDQGLQFLIQYYNGEERAKGNILERFSAQQFPDLHSELNLSSLELGDSALYFCASSTSGRAIDNEQFFGPGTRLTVL.

The chain has TRBV9 and TRBJ2-3, with TRBD2 identical over 10 bases. Germline V gene data show CDR1 as SGDLS and CDR2 as YYNGEE. The CDR3 has 16 residues. V was clipped by 4 bases and J by 0 bases; unmatched bases: 5. CDR3 in amino acids: CASSPLAGISTDTQYF. CDR3 coding DNA: TGTGCCAGCAGCCCACTAGCGGGAATTAGCACAGATACGCAGTATTTT.